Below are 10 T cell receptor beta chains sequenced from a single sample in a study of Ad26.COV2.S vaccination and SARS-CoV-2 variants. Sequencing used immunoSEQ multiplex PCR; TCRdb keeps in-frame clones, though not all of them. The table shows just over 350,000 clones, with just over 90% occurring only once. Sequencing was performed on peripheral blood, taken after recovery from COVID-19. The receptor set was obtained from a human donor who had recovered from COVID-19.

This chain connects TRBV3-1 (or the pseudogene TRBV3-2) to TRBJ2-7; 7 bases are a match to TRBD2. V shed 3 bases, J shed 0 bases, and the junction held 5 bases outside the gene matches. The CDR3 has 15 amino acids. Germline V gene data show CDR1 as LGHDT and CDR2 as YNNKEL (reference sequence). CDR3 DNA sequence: TGTGCCAGCAGCCAGGAGCGGGGCATCTCCTACGAGCAGTACTTC. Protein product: CASSQERGISYEQYF.

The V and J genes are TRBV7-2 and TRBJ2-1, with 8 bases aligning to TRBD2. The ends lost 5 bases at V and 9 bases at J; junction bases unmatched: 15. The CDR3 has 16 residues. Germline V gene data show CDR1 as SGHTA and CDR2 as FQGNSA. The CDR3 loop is CASSPSRGGAPLEQFF. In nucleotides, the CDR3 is TGTGCCAGCAGCCCTAGCCGGGGGGGGGCACCTCTTGAGCAGTTCTTC. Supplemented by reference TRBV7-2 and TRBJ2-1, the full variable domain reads GAGVSQSPSNKVTEKGKDVELRCDPISGHTALYWYRQSLGQGLEFLIYFQGNSAPDKSGLPSDRFSAERTGGSVSTLTIQRTQQEDSAVYLCASSPSRGGAPLEQFFGPGTRLTVL.

CDR3 in amino acids: CASSYSSRPSGGSYNEQFF. The DNA of the CDR3 is TGTGCCAGCAGTTACTCGAGTAGGCCTAGCGGGGGCTCCTACAATGAGCAGTTCTTC. The V gene is TRBV6-2 or TRBV6-3, the J gene TRBJ2-1, with 10 positions matching TRBD2. Germline V gives CDR1 MNHEY, CDR2 SVGEGT. The V segment lost 0 bases and the J segment 0 bases; nucleotides outside the gene matches: 8. The length of the CDR3 is 19 residues.

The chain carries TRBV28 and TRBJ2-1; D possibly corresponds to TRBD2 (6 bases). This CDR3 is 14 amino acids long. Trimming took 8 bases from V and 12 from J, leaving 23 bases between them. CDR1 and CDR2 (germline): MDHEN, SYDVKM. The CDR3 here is CASQLRDPRDSQFF. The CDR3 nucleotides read TGTGCCAGCCAACTCCGGGACCCTCGGGACTCGCAGTTCTTC.

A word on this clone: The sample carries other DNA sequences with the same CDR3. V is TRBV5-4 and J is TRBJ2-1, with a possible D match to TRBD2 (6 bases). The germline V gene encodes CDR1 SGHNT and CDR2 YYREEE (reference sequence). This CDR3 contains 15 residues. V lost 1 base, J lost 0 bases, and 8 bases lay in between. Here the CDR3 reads CASSLLGSSYNEQFF. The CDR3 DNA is TGTGCCAGCAGCTTGCTCGGGAGCTCCTACAATGAGCAGTTCTTC. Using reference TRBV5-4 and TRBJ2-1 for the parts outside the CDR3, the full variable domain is ETGVTQSPTHLIKTRGQQVTLRCSSQSGHNTVSWYQQALGQGPQFIFQYYREEENGRGNFPPRFSGLQFPNYSSELNVNALELDDSALYLCASSLLGSSYNEQFFGPGTRLTVL.

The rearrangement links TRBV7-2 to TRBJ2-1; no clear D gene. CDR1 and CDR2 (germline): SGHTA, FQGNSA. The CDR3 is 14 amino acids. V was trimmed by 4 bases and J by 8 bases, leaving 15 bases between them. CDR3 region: CASSSPPSHDEQFF. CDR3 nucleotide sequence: TGTGCCAGCAGCTCCCCCCCCTCTCACGATGAGCAGTTCTTC.

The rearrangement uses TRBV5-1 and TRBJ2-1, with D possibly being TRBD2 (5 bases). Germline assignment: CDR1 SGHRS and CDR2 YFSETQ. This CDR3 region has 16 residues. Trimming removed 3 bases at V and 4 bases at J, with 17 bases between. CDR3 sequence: CASSSGVDSPYNEQFF. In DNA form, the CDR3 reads TGCGCCAGCAGCTCTGGGGTGGACTCACCATACAATGAGCAGTTCTTC. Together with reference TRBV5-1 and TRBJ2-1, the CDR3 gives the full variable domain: KAGVTQTPRYLIKTRGQQVTLSCSPISGHRSVSWYQQTPGQGLQFLFEYFSETQRNKGNFPGRFSGRQFSNSRSEMNVSTLELGDSALYLCASSSGVDSPYNEQFFGPGTRLTVL.

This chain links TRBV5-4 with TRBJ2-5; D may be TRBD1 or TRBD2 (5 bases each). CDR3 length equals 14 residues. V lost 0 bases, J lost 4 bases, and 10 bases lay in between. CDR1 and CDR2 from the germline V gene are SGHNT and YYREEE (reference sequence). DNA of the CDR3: TGTGCCAGCAGCTTGGGAAGGGACCGAGAGACCCAGTACTTC. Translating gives CASSLGRDRETQYF. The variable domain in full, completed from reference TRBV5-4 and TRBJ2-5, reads ETGVTQSPTHLIKTRGQQVTLRCSSQSGHNTVSWYQQALGQGPQFIFQYYREEENGRGNFPPRFSGLQFPNYSSELNVNALELDDSALYLCASSLGRDRETQYFGPGTRLLVL.

The CDR3 sequence is CATSREDLTTYGYTF. CDR3 nucleotide sequence: TGTGCCACCAGCAGAGAGGACCTTACTACCTATGGCTACACCTTC. V is TRBV15 and J is TRBJ1-2, with no clear D. The length of the CDR3 is 15 residues. V gave up 0 bases and J gave up 4 bases, with 12 bases separating them. The germline V gene encodes CDR1 LNHNV and CDR2 YYDKDF (reference sequence).

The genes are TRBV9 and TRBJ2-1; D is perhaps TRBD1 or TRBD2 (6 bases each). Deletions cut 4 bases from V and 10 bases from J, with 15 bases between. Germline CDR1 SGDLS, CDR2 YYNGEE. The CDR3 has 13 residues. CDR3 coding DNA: TGTGCCAGCAGCCCTCAAAGGGGGGACGAGCAGTTCTTC. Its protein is CASSPQRGDEQFF.